Included here is one TCR beta chain sequence, with context. The target of this receptor is not known. It has no much larger one-base neighbor in the sample; base qualities were not kept. Its CDR3 holds 17 amino acids, cysteine through phenylalanine. This entry keeps only the CDR3 DNA: 51 bases, framed from base 1. The germline V gene provides CDR1 SGDLS and CDR2 YYNGEE. Relative to germline, V is missing 4 bases and J is missing 1 base, with 7 bases of the junction outside any gene match. TCR CDR3 regions were amplified from genomic DNA by multiplex PCR using the deep immunoSEQ assay. Genomic DNA extracted from each cell subset was distributed evenly over all wells of several immunoSEQ 96-well plates, and each plate served as one replicate. For unsorted PBMC, 300 ng of genomic DNA, equivalent to roughly 30,000 T cell genomes, went into each replicate PCR. Ten immunoSEQ deep assay plates were used to sequence the unsorted PBMC genomic DNA. Purified libraries were measured with a Qubit 3.0 fluorometer, size-checked on a Bioanalyzer 2100, and measured again with the KAPA Library Quantification kit. Each immunoSEQ 96-well plate was sequenced on its own single-read 150-cycle Illumina NextSeq 550 flow cell. The authors' analysis ran thus. Because the immunoSEQ output held only junctional sequences and lacked quality scores, the filtering could not match the filtering applied to full-length reads. Sequences were annotated with PyIR, a Python wrapper for IgBLAST v1.9, and V/J genes and CDR3 were assigned using IMGT germline references. Reads were filtered out if the reads had weak V/J assignments (E-value above 1e-6), no CDR3, stop codons, out-of-frame junctions, or ambiguous translated residues. V3J clonotypes were defined by identical inferred V gene, J gene, and CDR3 amino acid sequence. Percentage overlap between repertoires was calculated by dividing the number of shared unique clonotypes by the size of the smaller repertoire. RTK rarefaction, the Chao1 estimator, and Recon v2.1 estimates of unobserved clonotypes were used to assess repertoire richness. What TCRdb holds here is the immuneACCESS table cut down to in-frame rearrangements. Part of the clones is not present; checked against another copy, under half of the missing clones reflect an unresolved V gene, and the others are unexplained. That table is the source of V, J and clone size, and D and trimming were worked out from the DNA. Recorded for this sample are about 470,000 clones; around 79% of them occurred a single time. The ten largest clones represent around 13% of the sample.

This sample was taken from a study of shared clonotypes between healthy human individuals (dated by TCRdb to between 2020 and 2021). For the wider study: Three men and two women, aged 18 to 49 years, made up the cohort. Leukapheresis yielded between about 0.94 and 8.9 billion PBMCs per donor. Blood TCR repertoires of several healthy adults were deeply sequenced to estimate repertoire size and the extent of clonotype sharing between individuals. To increase sequencing depth and limit assay-specific biases, different laboratories used diverse techniques to prepare libraries and sequence TCR repertoires. What the research found in general, with its limitations: Pairwise subsampling led to the expectation that sequencing depth would affect the degree of clonotype sharing among donors. Sampling was limited to blood, and TCR repertoires in tissue likely differ from TCR repertoires in blood. Because the study included only a small number of donors, the genetic and exposure-history diversity represented was limited.

The donors were healthy, HIV-negative adults who had no recently reported acute infections or vaccinations. Every donor was a Caucasian adult living in Nashville, Tennessee, USA. For unsorted samples, around 90 million PBMCs were counted, and genomic DNA was extracted using the QIAamp DNA Blood Mini kit. Blood was collected by leukapheresis, and PBMCs were isolated by Ficoll-Histopaque density gradient centrifugation and then cryopreserved in liquid nitrogen vapor phase. The chain couples TRBV9 to TRBJ2-1, and 11 bases in between align with TRBD2. The sequence came from a woman aged 40-49 years in good health. Some clones in this sample may be carry-over from other donors' samples. Specimen: PBMCs. CDR3 reads: CASSKIAGGGSYNEQFF. In nucleotide form, the sequence is TGTGCCAGCAGCAAGATAGCGGGAGGGGGATCCTACAATGAGCAGTTCTTC. The CDR3 plus the reference TRBV9 and TRBJ2-1 genes for the other parts give the full variable domain: DSGVTQTPKHLITATGQRVTLRCSPRSGDLSVYWYQQSLDQGLQFLIQYYNGEERAKGNILERFSAQQFPDLHSELNLSSLELGDSALYFCASSKIAGGGSYNEQFFGPGTRLTVL.